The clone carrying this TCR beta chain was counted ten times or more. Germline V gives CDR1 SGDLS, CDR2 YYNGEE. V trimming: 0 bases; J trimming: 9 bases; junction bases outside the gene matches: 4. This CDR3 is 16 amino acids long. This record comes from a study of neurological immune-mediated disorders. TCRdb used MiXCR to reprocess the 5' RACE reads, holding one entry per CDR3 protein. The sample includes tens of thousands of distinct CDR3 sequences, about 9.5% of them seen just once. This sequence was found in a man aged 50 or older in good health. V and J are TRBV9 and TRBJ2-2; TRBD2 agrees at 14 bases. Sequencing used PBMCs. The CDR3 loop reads CASSVAGTSGSRELFF. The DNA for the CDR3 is TGTGCCAGCAGCGTAGCTGGGACTAGCGGGAGTCGGGAGCTGTTTTTT. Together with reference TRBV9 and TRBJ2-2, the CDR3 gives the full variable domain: DSGVTQTPKHLITATGQRVTLRCSPRSGDLSVYWYQQSLDQGLQFLIQYYNGEERAKGNILERFSAQQFPDLHSELNLSSLELGDSALYFCASSVAGTSGSRELFFGEGSRLTVL.